Ten or more counts support the clone carrying this T cell receptor (beta chain). The sample originates from a study of HIV-infected children after antiretroviral therapy interruption. About the research overall: Median age was about 10 years (interruption) and about 8 years (continuous).

The TCR library was built from RNA with a 3' RACE protocol and unique molecular identifiers. TCRdb used MiXCR to reprocess the 3' RACE reads, holding one entry per CDR3 protein. The sample lists fewer than 45,000 distinct CDR3 sequences, less than 8.5% occurring once. The treatment here: PENTA 11 planned treatment interruption arm or continuous ART arm. This sequence originates from a pool of human donors with HIV. Specimen: CD45RA+ CD4+ T cells from PBMCs, pooled from several time points, collected from a donor given antiretroviral therapy, either interrupted or continuous. Sample subset: naive CD4+ CD45RA+ CD45RO- T cells.

CDR3: CASREPGLPYEQYF. The CDR3 DNA sequence: TGTGCCAGCAGAGAACCGGGACTCCCCTACGAGCAGTACTTC. The chain employs TRBV6-1 and TRBJ2-7; tentatively, D is TRBD2 (6 bases). The CDR3 has 14 amino acids. In germline, CDR1 is MNHNS, CDR2 SASEGT. V lost 6 bases to trimming and J lost 2 bases, with 14 bases between them.